This record concerns one T cell receptor beta chain sequence. Its matching antigen is unknown. At one end, the junction sequence differs from germline, possibly due to a read error. The entry originates in a study of cytomegalovirus exposure and HLA in healthy donors. Study-level findings and limits: A later analysis linked a missense DCLRE1C variant to TCR beta V- and J-gene trimming. Several V segments, TRBV6-2 and TRBV6-3 among them, could not be told apart and were dropped.

Per germline, CDR1 MGHRA and CDR2 YSYEKL. There are 15 residues in the CDR3. Vbeta (60) and Jbeta (13) primers were used in the PCR. The assay was immunoSEQ multiplex PCR, and TCRdb's table has in-frame clones only and misses some. The sample records around 120,000 clones, around 78% being singletons. The chain recombines TRBV4-1 with TRBJ1-2; 8 nucleotides line up with TRBD1. This TCR was sampled from a woman in her 50s in good health and CMV-seronegative. The sequenced material came from PBMCs. CDR3 loop: CASSQETGAGYGYPF. As DNA, the CDR3 is TGCGCCAGCAGCCAAGAGACAGGGGCAGGGTATGGCTACCCCTTC.